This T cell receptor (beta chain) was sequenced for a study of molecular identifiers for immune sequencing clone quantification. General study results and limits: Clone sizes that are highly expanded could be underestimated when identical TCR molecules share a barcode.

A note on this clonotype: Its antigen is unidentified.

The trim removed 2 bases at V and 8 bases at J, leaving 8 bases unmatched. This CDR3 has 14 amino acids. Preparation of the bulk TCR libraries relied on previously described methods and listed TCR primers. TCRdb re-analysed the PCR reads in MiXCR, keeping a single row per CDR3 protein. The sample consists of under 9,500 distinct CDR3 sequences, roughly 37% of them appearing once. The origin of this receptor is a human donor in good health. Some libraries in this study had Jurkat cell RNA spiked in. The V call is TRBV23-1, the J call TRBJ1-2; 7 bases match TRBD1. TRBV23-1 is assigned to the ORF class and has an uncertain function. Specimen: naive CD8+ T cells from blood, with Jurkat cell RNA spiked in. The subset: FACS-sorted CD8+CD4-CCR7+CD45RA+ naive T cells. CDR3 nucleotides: TGCGCCAGCAGTCAAAAGCAGACAGGGAAAGGCTACACCTTC. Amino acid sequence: CASSQKQTGKGYTF.